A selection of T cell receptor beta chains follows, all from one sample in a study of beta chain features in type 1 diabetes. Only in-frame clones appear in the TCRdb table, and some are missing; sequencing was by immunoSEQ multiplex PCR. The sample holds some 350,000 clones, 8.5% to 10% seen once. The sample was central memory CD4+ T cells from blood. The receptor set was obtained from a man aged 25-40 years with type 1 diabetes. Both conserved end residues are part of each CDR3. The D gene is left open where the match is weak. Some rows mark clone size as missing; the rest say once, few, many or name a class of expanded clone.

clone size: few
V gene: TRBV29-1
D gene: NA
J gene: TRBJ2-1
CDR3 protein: CSVASGPVNNQQFF
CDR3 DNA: TGCAGCGTTGCAAGTGGACCGGTCAACAATCAGCAGTTCTTC

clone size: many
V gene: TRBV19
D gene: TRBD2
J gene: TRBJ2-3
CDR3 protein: CASSIPDLLAGAIDTQYF
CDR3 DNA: TGTGCCAGTAGTATTCCGGATCTGCTAGCGGGAGCGATAGATACGCAGTATTTT

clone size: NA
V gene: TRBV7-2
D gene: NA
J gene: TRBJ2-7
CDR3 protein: CASSSRRGYEQYF
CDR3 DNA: TGTGCCAGCAGCTCCCGCAGGGGCTACGAGCAGTACTTC

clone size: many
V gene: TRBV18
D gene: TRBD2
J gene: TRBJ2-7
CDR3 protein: CASSRASGTYEQYF
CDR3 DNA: TGTGCCAGCTCACGGGCTAGCGGGACCTACGAGCAGTACTTC

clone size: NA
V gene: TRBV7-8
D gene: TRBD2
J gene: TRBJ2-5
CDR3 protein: CASSSSGGGQSSQYF
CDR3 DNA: TGTGCCAGCAGCAGTAGCGGGGGGGGCCAATCTTCCCAGTACTTC

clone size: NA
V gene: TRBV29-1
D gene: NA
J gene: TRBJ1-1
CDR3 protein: CSARKSMNTEAFF
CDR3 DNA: TGCAGCGCCCGAAAATCTATGAACACTGAAGCTTTCTTT

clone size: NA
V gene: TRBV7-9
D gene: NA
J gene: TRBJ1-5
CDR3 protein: CASSLPDQPQHF
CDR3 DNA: TGTGCCAGCAGCTTACCGGACCAGCCCCAGCATTTT

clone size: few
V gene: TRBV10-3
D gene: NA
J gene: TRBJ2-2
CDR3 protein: CAMRTAANTGELFF
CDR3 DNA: TGTGCCATGAGGACAGCCGCGAACACCGGGGAGCTGTTTTTT

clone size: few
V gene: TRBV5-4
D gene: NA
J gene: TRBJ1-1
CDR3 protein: CASSFGEGTEAFF
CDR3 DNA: TGTGCCAGCAGCTTCGGGGAGGGGACTGAAGCTTTCTTT

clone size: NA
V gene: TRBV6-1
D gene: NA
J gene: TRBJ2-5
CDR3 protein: CASKGPEGSETQYF
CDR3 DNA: TGTGCCAGCAAGGGGCCAGAGGGATCAGAGACCCAGTACTTC

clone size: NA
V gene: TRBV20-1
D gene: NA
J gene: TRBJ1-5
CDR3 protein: CSGGQPQHF
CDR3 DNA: TGCAGTGGAGGTCAGCCCCAGCATTTT

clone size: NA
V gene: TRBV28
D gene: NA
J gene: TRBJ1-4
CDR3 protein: CASSWRDSNEKLFF
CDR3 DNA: TGTGCCAGCAGTTGGAGGGACTCTAATGAAAAACTGTTTTTT

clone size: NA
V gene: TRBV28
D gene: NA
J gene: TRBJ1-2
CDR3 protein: CASRVGSRGYGYTF
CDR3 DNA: TGTGCCAGCAGAGTGGGGAGCCGAGGGTATGGCTACACCTTC

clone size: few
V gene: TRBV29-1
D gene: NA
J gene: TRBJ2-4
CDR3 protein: CSVETVLGKNIQYF
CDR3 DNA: TGCAGCGTTGAGACAGTCCTGGGCAAAAACATTCAGTACTTC

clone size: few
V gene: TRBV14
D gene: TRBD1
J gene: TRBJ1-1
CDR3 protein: CASSLTGGTEAFF
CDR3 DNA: TGTGCCAGCAGCCTTACAGGGGGCACTGAAGCTTTCTTT

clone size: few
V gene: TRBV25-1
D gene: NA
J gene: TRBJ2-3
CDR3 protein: CAAWGFHTQYF
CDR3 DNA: TGTGCCGCTTGGGGGTTTCATACGCAGTATTTT

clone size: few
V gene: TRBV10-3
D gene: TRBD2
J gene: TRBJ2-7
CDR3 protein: CASSPSGVEQYF
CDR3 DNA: TGTGCCAGCAGTCCAAGCGGGGTCGAGCAGTACTTC

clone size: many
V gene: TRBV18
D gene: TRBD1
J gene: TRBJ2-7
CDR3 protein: CASSPGTGREQYF
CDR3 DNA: TGTGCCAGCTCACCCGGGACAGGGCGCGAGCAGTACTTC

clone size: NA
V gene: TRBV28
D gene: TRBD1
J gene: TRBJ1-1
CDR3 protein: CASGQGDTEAFF
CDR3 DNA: TGTGCCAGCGGACAGGGTGACACTGAAGCTTTCTTT

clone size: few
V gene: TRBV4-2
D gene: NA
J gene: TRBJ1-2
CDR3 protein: CASGGAVNYGYTF
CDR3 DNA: TGTGCCAGCGGGGGGGCGGTTAACTATGGCTACACCTTC

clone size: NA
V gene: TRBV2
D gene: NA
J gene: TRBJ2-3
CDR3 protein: CATGPEGQSTDTQYF
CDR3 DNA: TGTGCCACCGGTCCGGAGGGACAGAGCACAGATACGCAGTATTTT

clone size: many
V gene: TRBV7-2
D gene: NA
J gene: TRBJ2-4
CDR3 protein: CASSYQAGNIQYF
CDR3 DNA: TGTGCCAGCAGCTATCAGGCAGGGAACATTCAGTACTTC

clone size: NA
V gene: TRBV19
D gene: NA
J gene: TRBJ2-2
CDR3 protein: CASSIPPPNTGELFF
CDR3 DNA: TGTGCCAGTAGTATCCCCCCGCCGAACACCGGGGAGCTGTTTTTT

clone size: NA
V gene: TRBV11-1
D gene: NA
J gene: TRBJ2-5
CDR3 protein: CASSLTQGPYQETQYF
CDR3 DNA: TGTGCCAGCAGCTTGACGCAGGGACCGTACCAAGAGACCCAGTACTTC

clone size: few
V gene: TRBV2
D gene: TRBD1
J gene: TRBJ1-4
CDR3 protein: CASSEFGTENEKLFF
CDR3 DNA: TGTGCCAGCAGTGAATTTGGGACAGAGAATGAAAAACTGTTTTTT

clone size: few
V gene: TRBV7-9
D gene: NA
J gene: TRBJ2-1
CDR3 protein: CASTSSNEQFF
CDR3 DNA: TGTGCCAGCACCTCTAGCAATGAGCAGTTCTTC

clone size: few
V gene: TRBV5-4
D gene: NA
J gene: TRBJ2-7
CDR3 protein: CASSLMAHEYEQYF
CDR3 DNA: TGTGCCAGCAGCTTGATGGCGCACGAGTACGAGCAGTACTTC

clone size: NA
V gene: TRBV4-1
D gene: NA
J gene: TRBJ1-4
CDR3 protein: CASSPENPPEKLFF
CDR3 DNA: TGCGCCAGCAGCCCAGAAAACCCCCCAGAAAAACTGTTTTTT

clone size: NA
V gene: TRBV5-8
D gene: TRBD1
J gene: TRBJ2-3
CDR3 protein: CASSLSPGQGTDTQYF
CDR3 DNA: TGTGCCAGCAGCTTAAGCCCTGGACAGGGAACAGATACGCAGTATTTT

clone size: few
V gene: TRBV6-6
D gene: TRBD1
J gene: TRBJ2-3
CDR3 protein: CAISRQGPDTQYF
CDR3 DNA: TGTGCCATCAGCCGACAGGGACCAGATACGCAGTATTTT